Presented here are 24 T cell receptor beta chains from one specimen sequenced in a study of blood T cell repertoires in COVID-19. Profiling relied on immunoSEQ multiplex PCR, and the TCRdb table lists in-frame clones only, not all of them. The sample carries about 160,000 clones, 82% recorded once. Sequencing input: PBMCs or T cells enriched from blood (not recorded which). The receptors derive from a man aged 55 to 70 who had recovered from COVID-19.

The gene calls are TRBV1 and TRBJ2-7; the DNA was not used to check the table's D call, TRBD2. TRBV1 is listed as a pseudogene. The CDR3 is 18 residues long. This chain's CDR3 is CTSSQGALAVPSSYEQYF. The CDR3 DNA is TGCACCAGCAGCCAAGGCGCGCTAGCGGTCCCGAGCTCCTACGAGCAGTACTTC.

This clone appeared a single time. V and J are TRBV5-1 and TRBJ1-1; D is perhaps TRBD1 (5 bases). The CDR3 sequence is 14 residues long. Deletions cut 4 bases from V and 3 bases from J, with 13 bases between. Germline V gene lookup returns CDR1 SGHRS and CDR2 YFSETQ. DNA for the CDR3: TGCGCCAGCAGCGGGGAGGGGCTGTACACTGAAGCTTTCTTT. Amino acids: CASSGEGLYTEAFF.

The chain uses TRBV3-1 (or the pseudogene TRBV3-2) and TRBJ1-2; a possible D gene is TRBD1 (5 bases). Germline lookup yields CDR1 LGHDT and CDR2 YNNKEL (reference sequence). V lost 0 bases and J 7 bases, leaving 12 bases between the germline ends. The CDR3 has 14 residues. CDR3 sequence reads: CASSQEPQGAGYTF. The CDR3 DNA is TGTGCCAGCAGCCAAGAACCCCAGGGTGCTGGCTACACCTTC.

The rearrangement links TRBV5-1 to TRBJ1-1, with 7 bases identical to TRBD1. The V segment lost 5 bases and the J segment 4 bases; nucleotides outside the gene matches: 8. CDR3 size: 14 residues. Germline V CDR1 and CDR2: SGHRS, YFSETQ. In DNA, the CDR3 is TGCGCCAGCAGGTACTCAACAGGGGTCACTGAAGCTTTCTTT. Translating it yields CASRYSTGVTEAFF. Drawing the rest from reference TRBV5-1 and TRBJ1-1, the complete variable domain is KAGVTQTPRYLIKTRGQQVTLSCSPISGHRSVSWYQQTPGQGLQFLFEYFSETQRNKGNFPGRFSGRQFSNSRSEMNVSTLELGDSALYLCASRYSTGVTEAFFGQGTRLTVV.

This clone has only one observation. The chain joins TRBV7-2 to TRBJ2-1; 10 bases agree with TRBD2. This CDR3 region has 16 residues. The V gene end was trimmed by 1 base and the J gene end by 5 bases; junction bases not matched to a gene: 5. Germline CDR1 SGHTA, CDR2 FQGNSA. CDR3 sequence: CASSLVVAGGNNEQFF. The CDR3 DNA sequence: TGTGCCAGCAGCTTAGTTGTAGCGGGAGGCAACAATGAGCAGTTCTTC.

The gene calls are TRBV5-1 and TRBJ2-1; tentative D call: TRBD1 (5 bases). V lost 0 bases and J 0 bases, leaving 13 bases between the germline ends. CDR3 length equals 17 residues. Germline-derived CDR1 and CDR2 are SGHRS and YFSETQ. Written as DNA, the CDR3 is TGCGCCAGCAGCTTGGGAAGGCTCGACAGCTCCTACAATGAGCAGTTCTTC. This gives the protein CASSLGRLDSSYNEQFF.

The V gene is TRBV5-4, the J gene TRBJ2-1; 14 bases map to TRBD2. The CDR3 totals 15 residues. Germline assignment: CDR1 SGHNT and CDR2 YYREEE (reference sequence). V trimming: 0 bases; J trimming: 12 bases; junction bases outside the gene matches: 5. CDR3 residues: CASSLDGLAGGGQFF. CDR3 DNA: TGTGCCAGCAGCTTGGATGGACTAGCGGGGGGCGGGCAGTTCTTC. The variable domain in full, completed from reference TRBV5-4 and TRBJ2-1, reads ETGVTQSPTHLIKTRGQQVTLRCSSQSGHNTVSWYQQALGQGPQFIFQYYREEENGRGNFPPRFSGLQFPNYSSELNVNALELDDSALYLCASSLDGLAGGGQFFGPGTRLTVL.

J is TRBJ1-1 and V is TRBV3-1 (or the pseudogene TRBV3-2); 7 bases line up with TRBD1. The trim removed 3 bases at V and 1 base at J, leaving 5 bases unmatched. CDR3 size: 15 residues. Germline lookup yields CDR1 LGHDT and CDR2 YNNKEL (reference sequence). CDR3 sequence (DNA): TGTGCCAGCAGCCAGCCGGGACAGCAGAACACTGAAGCTTTCTTT. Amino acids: CASSQPGQQNTEAFF.

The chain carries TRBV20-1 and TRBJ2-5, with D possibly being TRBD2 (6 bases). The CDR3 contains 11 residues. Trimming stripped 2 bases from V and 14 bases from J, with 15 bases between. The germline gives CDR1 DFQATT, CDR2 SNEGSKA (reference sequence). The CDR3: CSARLPGGVYF. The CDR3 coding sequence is TGCAGTGCTAGACTTCCAGGCGGGGTTTACTTC.

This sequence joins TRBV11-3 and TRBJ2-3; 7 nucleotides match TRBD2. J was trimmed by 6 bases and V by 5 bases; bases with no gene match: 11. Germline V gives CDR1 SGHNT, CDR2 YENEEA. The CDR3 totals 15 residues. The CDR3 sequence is CASSIGSAGDDTQYF. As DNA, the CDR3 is TGTGCCAGCAGCATCGGGTCGGCGGGGGATGATACGCAGTATTTT.

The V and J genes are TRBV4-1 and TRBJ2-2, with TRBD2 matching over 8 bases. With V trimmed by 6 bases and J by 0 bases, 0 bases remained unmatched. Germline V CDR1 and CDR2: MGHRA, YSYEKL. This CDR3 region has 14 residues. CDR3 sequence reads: CASRGLANTGELFF. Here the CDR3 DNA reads TGCGCCAGCAGGGGACTAGCGAACACCGGGGAGCTGTTTTTT.

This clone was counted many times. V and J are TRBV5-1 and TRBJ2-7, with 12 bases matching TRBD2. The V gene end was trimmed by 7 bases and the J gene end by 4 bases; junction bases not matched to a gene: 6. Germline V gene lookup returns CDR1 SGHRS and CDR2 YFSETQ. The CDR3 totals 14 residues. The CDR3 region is CASFKTSGSYEQYF. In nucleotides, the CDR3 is TGCGCCAGCTTCAAGACTAGCGGGAGTTACGAGCAGTACTTC.

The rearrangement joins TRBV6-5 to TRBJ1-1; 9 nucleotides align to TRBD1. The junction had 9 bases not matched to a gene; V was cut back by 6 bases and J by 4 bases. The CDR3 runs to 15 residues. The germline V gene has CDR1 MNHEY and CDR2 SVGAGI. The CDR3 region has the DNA TGTGCCAGCAGACGGGGACAGGGCCGGATCACTGAAGCTTTCTTT. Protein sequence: CASRRGQGRITEAFF.

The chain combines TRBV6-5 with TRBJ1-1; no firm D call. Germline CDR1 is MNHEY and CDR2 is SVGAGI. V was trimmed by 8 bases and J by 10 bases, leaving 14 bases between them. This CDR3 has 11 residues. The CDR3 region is CASREPGTAFF. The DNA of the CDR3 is TGTGCCAGCCGAGAACCGGGAACAGCTTTCTTT.

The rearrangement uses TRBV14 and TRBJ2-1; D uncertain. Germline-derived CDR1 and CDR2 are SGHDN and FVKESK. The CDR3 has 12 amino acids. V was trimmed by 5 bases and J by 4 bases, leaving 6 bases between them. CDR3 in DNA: TGTGCCAGCAGCGTCGTATACAATGAGCAGTTCTTC. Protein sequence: CASSVVYNEQFF.

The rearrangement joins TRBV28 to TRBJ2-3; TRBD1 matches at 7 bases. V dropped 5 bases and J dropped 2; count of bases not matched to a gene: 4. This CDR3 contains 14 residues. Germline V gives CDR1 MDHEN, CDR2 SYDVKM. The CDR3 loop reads CASSITGATDTQYF. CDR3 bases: TGTGCCAGCAGTATAACAGGGGCCACAGATACGCAGTATTTT.

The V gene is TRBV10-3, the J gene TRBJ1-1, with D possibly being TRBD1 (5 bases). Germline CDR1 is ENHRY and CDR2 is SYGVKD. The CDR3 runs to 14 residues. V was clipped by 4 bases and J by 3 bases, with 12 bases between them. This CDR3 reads CAISVGQVDTEAFF. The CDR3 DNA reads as TGTGCCATCAGTGTCGGACAAGTAGACACTGAAGCTTTCTTT.

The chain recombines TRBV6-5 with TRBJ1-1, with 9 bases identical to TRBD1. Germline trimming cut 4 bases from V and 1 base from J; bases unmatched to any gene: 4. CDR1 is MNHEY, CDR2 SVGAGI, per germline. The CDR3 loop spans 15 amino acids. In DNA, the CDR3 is TGTGCCAGCAGTTCGGGACAGGGTAGGAACACTGAAGCTTTCTTT. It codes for CASSSGQGRNTEAFF.

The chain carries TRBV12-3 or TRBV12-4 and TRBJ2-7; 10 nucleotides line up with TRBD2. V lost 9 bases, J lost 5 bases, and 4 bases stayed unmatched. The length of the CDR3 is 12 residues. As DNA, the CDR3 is TGTGCCAGTGGGACTAGCGTTAACGAGCAGTACTTC. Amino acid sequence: CASGTSVNEQYF.

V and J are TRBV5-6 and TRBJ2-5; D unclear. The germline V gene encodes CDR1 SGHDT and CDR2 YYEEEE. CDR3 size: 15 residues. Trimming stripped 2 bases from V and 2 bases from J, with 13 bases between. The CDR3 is CASSLYVTGQETQYF. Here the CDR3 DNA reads TGTGCCAGCAGCTTATACGTGACCGGGCAAGAGACCCAGTACTTC.

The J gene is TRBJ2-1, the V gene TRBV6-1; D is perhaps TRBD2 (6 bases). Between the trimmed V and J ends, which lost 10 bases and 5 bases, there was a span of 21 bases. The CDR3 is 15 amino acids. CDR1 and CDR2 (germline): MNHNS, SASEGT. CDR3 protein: CATSSRDSGNNEQFF. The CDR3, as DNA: TGTGCCACTTCTTCACGGGACTCCGGGAACAATGAGCAGTTCTTC.

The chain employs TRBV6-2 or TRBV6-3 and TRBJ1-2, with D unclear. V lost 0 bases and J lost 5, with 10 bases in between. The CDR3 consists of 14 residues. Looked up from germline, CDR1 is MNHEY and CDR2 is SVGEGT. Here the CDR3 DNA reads TGTGCCAGCAGTTACTCGGGAGGGCGATATGGCTACACCTTC. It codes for CASSYSGGRYGYTF.

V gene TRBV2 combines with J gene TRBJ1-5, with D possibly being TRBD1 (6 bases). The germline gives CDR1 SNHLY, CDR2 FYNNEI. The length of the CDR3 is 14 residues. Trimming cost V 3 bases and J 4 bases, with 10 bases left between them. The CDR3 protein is CASSEGQLNQPQHF. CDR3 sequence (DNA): TGTGCCAGCAGTGAGGGACAACTAAATCAGCCCCAGCATTTT.

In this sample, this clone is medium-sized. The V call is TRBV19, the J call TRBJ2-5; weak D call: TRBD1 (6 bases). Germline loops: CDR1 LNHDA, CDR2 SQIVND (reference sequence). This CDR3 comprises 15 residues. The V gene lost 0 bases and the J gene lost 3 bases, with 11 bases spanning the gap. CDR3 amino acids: CASSIDPGQKETQYF. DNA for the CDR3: TGTGCCAGTAGTATAGATCCCGGACAGAAAGAGACCCAGTACTTC.